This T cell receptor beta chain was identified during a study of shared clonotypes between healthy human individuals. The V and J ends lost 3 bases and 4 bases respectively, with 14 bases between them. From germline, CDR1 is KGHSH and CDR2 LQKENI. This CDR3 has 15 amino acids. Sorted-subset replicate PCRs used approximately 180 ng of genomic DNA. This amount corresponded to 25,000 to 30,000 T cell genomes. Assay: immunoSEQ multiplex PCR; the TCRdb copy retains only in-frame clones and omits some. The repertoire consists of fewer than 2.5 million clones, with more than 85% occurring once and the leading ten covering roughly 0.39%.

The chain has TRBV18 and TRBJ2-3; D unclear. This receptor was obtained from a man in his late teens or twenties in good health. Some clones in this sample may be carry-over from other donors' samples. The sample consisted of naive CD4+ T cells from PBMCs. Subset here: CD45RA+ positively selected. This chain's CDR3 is CASSPQKGIADTQYF. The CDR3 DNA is TGTGCCAGCTCACCCCAGAAGGGTATAGCAGATACGCAGTATTTT. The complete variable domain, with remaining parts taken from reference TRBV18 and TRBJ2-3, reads NAGVMQNPRHLVRRRGQEARLRCSPMKGHSHVYWYRQLPEEGLKFMVYLQKENIIDESGMPKERFSAEFPKEGPSILRIQQVVRGDSAAYFCASSPQKGIADTQYFGPGTRLTVL.